These T cell receptor beta chains were read from a single sample in a study of regulatory T cells in long-lasting Graves disease. TCRdb re-called the multiplex PCR reads with MiXCR, one entry per CDR3 protein. Altogether 500,000 or so distinct CDR3 sequences are present, about 16% being singletons, with the ten largest covering approximately 25%. The same specimen was also included in a second study, on T cells in Graves' hyperthyroidism and ophthalmopathy.

The specimen comprised peripheral blood mononuclear cells (PBMCs), sampled at new diagnosis, from a patient treated with antithyroid drugs. Receptors were obtained from a middle-aged woman with Graves disease. Both conserved end residues are part of each CDR3. D genes are given only for firm matches. A row's size may be missing; if present it is once, few, many or a size class.

j_call d_call clone_size v_call cdr3_nt cdr3_aa
TRBJ1-2 TRBD1 many TRBV11-2 TGTGCCAGCAGTTTTGGACAGGGGGCCTATGGCTACACCTTC CASSFGQGAYGYTF
TRBJ2-6 . few TRBV30 TGTGCCTGGACGGAGGTATCTGGGGCCAACGTCCTGACTTTC CAWTEVSGANVLTF
TRBJ2-7 TRBD1 many TRBV28 TGTGCCAGCAGTCAAGGACAGGACGGGTTGTACTTC CASSQGQDGLYF
TRBJ1-6 . . TRBV4-1 TGCGCCAGCAGCCAAGCTGAGGGGGGGATTTCACCCCTCCACTTT CASSQAEGGISPLHF
TRBJ1-2 . many TRBV2 TGTGCCAGCAGTGACCGGACATTTGGCTACACCTTC CASSDRTFGYTF
TRBJ2-2 . . TRBV6-1 TGTGCCAGCAGTCTATTAGGGAGTCACGGGGAGCTGTTTTTT CASSLLGSHGELFF
TRBJ1-1 . many TRBV28 TGTGCCAGCAGTTTATGGGGGGCCCGACCTGAAGCTTTCTTT CASSLWGARPEAFF
TRBJ2-7 TRBD2 . TRBV28 TGTGCCAGCACCCCGAGCGGGGGGGGGTCGTACGAGCAGTACTTC CASTPSGGGSYEQYF
TRBJ1-1 . few TRBV19 TGTGCCAGTAGTATCTCCTGGCAGGGGAACACTGAAGCTTTCTTT CASSISWQGNTEAFF
TRBJ2-1 . many TRBV11-3 TGTGCCAGCAGCTTAGGGAGGGGGTATGATGAGCAGTTCTTC CASSLGRGYDEQFF
TRBJ1-4 . . TRBV7-9 TGTGCCAGCAGCTCAGACAGGACTAATGAAAAACTGTTTTTT CASSSDRTNEKLFF
TRBJ2-7 . . TRBV4-2 TGTGCCAGCAGCCAAGAGCTACAGGGTATCTACAAGCAGTACTTC CASSQELQGIYKQYF
TRBJ1-6 . many TRBV3-1 TGTGCCAGCAGCCAAGAGCGGGCCTCGTGGGATTCACCCCTCCACTTT CASSQERASWDSPLHF
TRBJ2-2 TRBD2 . TRBV3-1 TGTGCCAGCAGCCAAGATCACCGGGGGGGCCCAGCCGGGGAGCTGTTTTTT CASSQDHRGGPAGELFF
TRBJ2-7 . many TRBV6-5 TGTGCCAGCAGTTACTCGAGTCATTCCAGCTACGAGCAGTACTTC CASSYSSHSSYEQYF
TRBJ2-2 . . TRBV2 TGTGCCAGCAGCGGGTCCGGGGAGCTGTTTTTT CASSGSGELFF
TRBJ1-1 . many TRBV2 TGTGCCAGCAGTGACCGGTCTTTT CASSDRSF
TRBJ1-1 . . TRBV5-1 TGCGCCAGCAGCTTGGATCGGCAGCTGAACACTGAAGCTTTCTTT CASSLDRQLNTEAFF
TRBJ1-6 . many TRBV18 TGTGCCAGCTCACTCGCAGGGTTAAATTCACCCCTCCACTTT CASSLAGLNSPLHF
TRBJ2-1 . few TRBV11-2 TGTGCCAGCAGCCTATCCTCAGGTTCCTACAATGAGCAGTTCTTC CASSLSSGSYNEQFF
TRBJ1-2 . many TRBV3-1 TGTGCCAGCAGCCAAGATGCACTCGTGGTTGGGGGCTACACCTTC CASSQDALVVGGYTF
TRBJ1-5 . many TRBV12-3/TRBV12-4 TGTGCCAGCAGTTTCCGGGGGGTATCAGGACGGGCCCAGCATTTT CASSFRGVSGRAQHF
TRBJ1-1 . many TRBV12-3/TRBV12-4 TGTGCCAGCAGTTTCGAGATGAACACTGAAGCTTTCTTT CASSFEMNTEAFF
TRBJ1-1 . many TRBV5-1 TGCGCCAGCAGCTTGGGGGACGGATTTACTGAAGCTTTCTTT CASSLGDGFTEAFF
TRBJ1-5 . many TRBV18 TGTGCCAGCTCACCCGGACTCACAGGGAGCGGGCAGCCCCAGCATTTT CASSPGLTGSGQPQHF
TRBJ1-6 . many TRBV6-1 TGTGCCAGCAGTGGTGGGATCTACAATTCACCCCTCCACTTT CASSGGIYNSPLHF
TRBJ2-2 . . TRBV2 TGTGCCAGCATCCCCCGGCAGGGAAGGAACACCGGGGAGCTGTTTTTT CASIPRQGRNTGELFF
TRBJ2-7 TRBD2 few TRBV5-1 TGCGCCAGCAGCTTGACAGCGGGGCCCTACGAGCAGTACTTC CASSLTAGPYEQYF
TRBJ1-4 . many TRBV12-3/TRBV12-4 TGTGCCAGCACCCTCGGACAAACCGCAACTAATGAAAAACTGTTTTTT CASTLGQTATNEKLFF
TRBJ1-3 . . TRBV12-5 TGTGCTAGTTTGTGGCAGAACTCTGGAAACACCATATATTTT CASLWQNSGNTIYF
TRBJ2-1 TRBD1 . TRBV6-1 TGTGCCAGCAAACGACTCGGGACAGTAGTAGACAATGAGCAGTTCTTC CASKRLGTVVDNEQFF